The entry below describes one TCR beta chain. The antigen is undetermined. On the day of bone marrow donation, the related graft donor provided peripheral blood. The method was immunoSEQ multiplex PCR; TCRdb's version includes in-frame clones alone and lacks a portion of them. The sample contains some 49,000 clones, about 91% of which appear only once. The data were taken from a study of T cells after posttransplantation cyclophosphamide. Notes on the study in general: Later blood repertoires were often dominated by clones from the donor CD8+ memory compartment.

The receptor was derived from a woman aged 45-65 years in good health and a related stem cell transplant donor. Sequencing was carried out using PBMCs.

CDR3 protein: CASSQGQGKHGEQFF. The CDR3 DNA is TGCGCCAGCAGCCAAGGACAGGGAAAGCACGGTGAGCAGTTCTTC. V gene TRBV5-1 combines with J gene TRBJ2-1; 8 bases align to TRBD1. V gave up 4 bases and J gave up 9 bases; unmatched junction bases: 12. The length of the CDR3 is 15 residues. CDR1 and CDR2 from the germline V gene are SGHRS and YFSETQ.